A single TCR beta chain is shown here with its context. Antigen unknown. The sample is drawn from a study of identical twins' blood T cells. Each TCR cDNA library carried sample-specific barcodes on both ends. In the study's own analysis: Each donor had about 95,000 to nearly 550,000 clonotypes. TCRdb analysed the 5' RACE reads with MiXCR anew, one entry per CDR3 protein. The V and J calls reflect TCRdb's pipeline rather than the authors' work. The sample holds 350,000 to 400,000 distinct CDR3 sequences, more than 25% seen once. V lost 9 bases to trimming and J lost 4 bases; unmatched junction nucleotides: 11. The CDR3 length is 15 residues. Germline CDR1 MNHEY, CDR2 SMNVEV (reference sequence). Whole-study findings and limits: Abundant TCRbeta CDR3s overlapped more between twins than with unrelated donors.

The sample consisted of PBMCs. This clonotype was obtained from a woman between 18 and 50 years old in good health. The chain has TRBV27 and TRBJ2-3; TRBD2 matches 9 bases. CDR3 sequence: CASRGSGSGADTQYF. In DNA form, the CDR3 reads TGTGCCAGTAGGGGTAGCGGGAGCGGGGCAGATACGCAGTATTTT.